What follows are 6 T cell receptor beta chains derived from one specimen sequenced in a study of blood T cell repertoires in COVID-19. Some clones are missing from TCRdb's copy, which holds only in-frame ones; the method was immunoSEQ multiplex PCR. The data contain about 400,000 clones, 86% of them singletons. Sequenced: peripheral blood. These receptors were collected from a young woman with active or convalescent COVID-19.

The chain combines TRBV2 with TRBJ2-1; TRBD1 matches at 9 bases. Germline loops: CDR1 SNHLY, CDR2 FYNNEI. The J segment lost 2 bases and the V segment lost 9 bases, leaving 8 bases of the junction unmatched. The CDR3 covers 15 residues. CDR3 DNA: TGTGCCAGTTCTTTAGACAGGGGGACCTACAATGAGCAGTTCTTC. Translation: CASSLDRGTYNEQFF.

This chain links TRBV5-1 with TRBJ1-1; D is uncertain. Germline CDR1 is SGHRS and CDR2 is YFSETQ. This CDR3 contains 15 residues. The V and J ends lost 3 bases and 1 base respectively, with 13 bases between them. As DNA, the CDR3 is TGCGCCAGCAGCTCGCGGACGGGAAAGAACACTGAAGCTTTCTTT. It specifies CASSSRTGKNTEAFF.

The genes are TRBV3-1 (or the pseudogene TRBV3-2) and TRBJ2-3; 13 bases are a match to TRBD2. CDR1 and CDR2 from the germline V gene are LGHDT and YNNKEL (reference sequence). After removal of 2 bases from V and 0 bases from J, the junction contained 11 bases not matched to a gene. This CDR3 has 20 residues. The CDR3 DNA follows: TGTGCCAGCAGCCAAACCCTTGGACTAGCGGGGGCTCGAAGCACAGATACGCAGTATTTT. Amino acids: CASSQTLGLAGARSTDTQYF.

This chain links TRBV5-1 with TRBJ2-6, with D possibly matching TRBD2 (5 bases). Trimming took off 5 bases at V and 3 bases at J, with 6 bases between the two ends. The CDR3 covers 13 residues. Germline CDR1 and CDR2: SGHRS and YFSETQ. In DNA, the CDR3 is TGCGCCAGCAGGGCGGGTGGGGCCAACGTCCTGACTTTC. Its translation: CASRAGGANVLTF.

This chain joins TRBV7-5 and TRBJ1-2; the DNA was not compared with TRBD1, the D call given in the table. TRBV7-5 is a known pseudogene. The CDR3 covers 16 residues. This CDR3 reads CVRSKSNSYTNYGYTF. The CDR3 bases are TGTGTCAGAAGCAAATCGAACAGTTACACTAACTATGGCTACACCTTC.

For the CDR3, the DNA is TGTGCCAGCAGGACAGGGGCAGATACGCAGTATTTT. Amino acid sequence: CASRTGADTQYF. This sequence joins TRBV6-5 and TRBJ2-3, with 8 bases that match TRBD1. This CDR3 region has 12 residues. Unmatched junction bases numbered 0, after V lost 6 bases and J lost 4 bases. The germline CDR1 and CDR2 sequences are MNHEY and SVGAGI.